The T cell receptor beta chain under discussion was sequenced for a study of regulatory T cells in long-lasting Graves disease. Study-wide findings and caveats: Persistent disease favored TRBV28, TRBJ1-2 and TRBJ2-5. Persistent Graves' patients had lower TCR diversity than newly diagnosed ones.

After RNA was extracted from PBMCs, the TCR library was made from it. It was by American Thyroid Association guidelines that Graves' disease was diagnosed. A single record per CDR3 protein comes from TCRdb applying MiXCR to the reads. The data hold around 1,800 distinct CDR3 sequences, with 45% to 65% observed a single time. A note on this clonotype: Its antigen is still unknown.

Trimming took 1 base from V and 4 from J, leaving 21 bases between them. Germline CDR1 and CDR2: SGHTA and FQGNSA. This CDR3 is 18 amino acids long. The chain couples TRBV7-2 to TRBJ2-3; D might be TRBD1 (6 bases). Specimen: peripheral blood mononuclear cells (PBMCs), collected with antithyroid drug treatment, in newly diagnosed or persistent Graves disease (not recorded which). The sequence derives from a human donor with Graves disease. CDR3 sequence: CASSLDPSGGQDADTQYF. The CDR3 DNA is TGTGCCAGCAGCTTAGACCCTAGTGGGGGCCAGGACGCAGATACGCAGTATTTT.